This TCR beta chain was sequenced during a study of regulatory T cells in long-lasting Graves disease. Broader study findings: Preferential use of TRBV28, TRBJ1-2 and TRBJ2-5 was seen in persistent disease.

The germline V gene encodes CDR1 KGHDR and CDR2 SFDVKD. The CDR3 runs 13 residues. V lost 5 bases, J lost 9 bases, and 13 bases lay in between. According to the study, TCR beta libraries were built with iRepertoire HTBI primers and CDR3-region Arm-PCR. Per the original data handling: The identification of about 66 TRBV and roughly 14 TRBJ segments was made across samples. TCRdb re-analysed the multiplex PCR reads in MiXCR, keeping a single row per CDR3 protein. The authors' filters were not applied to this entry. In the table there are about 430,000 distinct CDR3 sequences, about 15% of which are singletons. The time point denotes: newly diagnosed GD, antithyroid drugs for less than 3 months. The TCR library was made from RNA extracted from PBMCs. At least ten counts were recorded for this clonotype. Its antigen remains unknown. These data are also associated with another study on T cells in Graves' hyperthyroidism and ophthalmopathy. This second report adds: Among clonotypes expanded in thyroid above 0.001, most were also found in blood.

The clonotype comes from a woman aged 40 to 50 with Graves disease. Specimen: peripheral blood mononuclear cells (PBMCs), collected at new diagnosis, from a patient treated with antithyroid drugs. This chain joins TRBV24-1 and TRBJ2-1; D may be TRBD1 or TRBD2 (5 bases each). The CDR3 coding sequence is TGTGCCACCAGTGGAGGGGCCCGCAGTGAGCAGTTCTTC. It codes for CATSGGARSEQFF.